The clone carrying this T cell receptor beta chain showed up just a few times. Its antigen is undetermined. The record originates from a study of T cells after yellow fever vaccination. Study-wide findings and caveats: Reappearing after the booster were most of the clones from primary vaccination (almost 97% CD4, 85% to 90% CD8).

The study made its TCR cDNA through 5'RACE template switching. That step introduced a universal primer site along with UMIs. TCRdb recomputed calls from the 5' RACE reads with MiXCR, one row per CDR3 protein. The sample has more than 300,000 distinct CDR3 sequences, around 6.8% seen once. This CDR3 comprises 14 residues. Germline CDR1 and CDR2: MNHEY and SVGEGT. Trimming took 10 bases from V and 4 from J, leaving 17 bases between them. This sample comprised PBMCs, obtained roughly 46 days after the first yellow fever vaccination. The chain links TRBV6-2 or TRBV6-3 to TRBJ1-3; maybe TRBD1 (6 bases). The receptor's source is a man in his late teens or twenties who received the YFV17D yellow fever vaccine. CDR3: CATEPGHGGNTIYF. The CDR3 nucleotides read TGTGCCACCGAACCGGGACACGGGGGAAACACCATATATTTT.